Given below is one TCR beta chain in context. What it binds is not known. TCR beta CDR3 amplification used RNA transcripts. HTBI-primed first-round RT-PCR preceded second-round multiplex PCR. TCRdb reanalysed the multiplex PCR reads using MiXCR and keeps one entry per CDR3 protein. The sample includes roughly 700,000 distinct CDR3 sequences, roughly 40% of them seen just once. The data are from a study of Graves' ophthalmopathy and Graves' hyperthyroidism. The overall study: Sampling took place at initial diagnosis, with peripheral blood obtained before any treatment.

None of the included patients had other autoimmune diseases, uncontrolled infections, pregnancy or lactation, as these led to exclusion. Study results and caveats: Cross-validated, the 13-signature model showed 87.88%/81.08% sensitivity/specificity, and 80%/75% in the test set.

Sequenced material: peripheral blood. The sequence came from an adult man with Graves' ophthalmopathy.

This CDR3 reads CASSEGGPLHF. CDR3 sequence (DNA): TGTGCCAGCAGTGAAGGAGGACCCCTCCACTTT. The rearrangement uses TRBV6-1 and TRBJ1-6, with no clear D. CDR1 is MNHNS and CDR2 is SASEGT in the germline V gene. Trimming removed 1 base at V and 12 bases at J, with 4 bases between. CDR3 length: 11 amino acids.